This T cell receptor beta chain comes out of a study of shared clonotypes between healthy human individuals. Study conclusions and caveats: Compared with memory subsets, naive subsets generally had larger estimated richness.

A word on this clone: Its antigen remains unknown.

Deep-level assay runs were performed. The data were produced by immunoSEQ multiplex PCR, yet TCRdb's version contains in-frame clones alone and is incomplete. The data contain roughly 300,000 clones, around 86% of them singletons. V was trimmed by 1 base and J by 4 bases, leaving 13 bases between them. This CDR3 is built from 15 residues. Germline-derived CDR1 and CDR2 are PRHDT and FYEKMQ (reference sequence). J is TRBJ1-2 and V is TRBV13; D not resolved. The TCR comes from a man aged 18 to 29 in good health. The source material was memory CD8+ T cells sorted from blood. Subset meaning: CD45RO+ cells pooled with CCR7-negative TemRA cells. CDR3 bases: TGTGCCAGCAGCTTAGTAAGCCGGCCCCTCTATGGCTACACCTTC. This sequence encodes CASSLVSRPLYGYTF.